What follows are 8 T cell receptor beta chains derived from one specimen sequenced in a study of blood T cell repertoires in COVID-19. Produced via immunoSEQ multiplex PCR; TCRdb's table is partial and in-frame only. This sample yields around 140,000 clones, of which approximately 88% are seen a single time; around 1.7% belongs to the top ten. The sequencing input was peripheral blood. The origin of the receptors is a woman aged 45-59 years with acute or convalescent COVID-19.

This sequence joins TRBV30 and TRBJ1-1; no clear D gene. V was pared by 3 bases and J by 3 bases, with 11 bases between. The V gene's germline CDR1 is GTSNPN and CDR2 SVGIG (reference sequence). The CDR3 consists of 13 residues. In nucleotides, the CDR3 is TGTGCCTGGAGCGTGGCGGAGGACACTGAAGCTTTCTTT. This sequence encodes CAWSVAEDTEAFF.

CDR3 sequence (DNA): TGCGCCAGCAGCACCATGGCGGGAGGGCCCGGTGGGGCCAACGTCCTGACTTTC. Its protein product is CASSTMAGGPGGANVLTF. The rearrangement joins TRBV5-1 to TRBJ2-6; TRBD2 agrees at 9 bases. The CDR3 sequence is 18 residues long. Looked up from germline, CDR1 is SGHRS and CDR2 is YFSETQ. With 4 bases clipped from V and 3 bases from J, the junction kept 11 bases outside the gene matches.

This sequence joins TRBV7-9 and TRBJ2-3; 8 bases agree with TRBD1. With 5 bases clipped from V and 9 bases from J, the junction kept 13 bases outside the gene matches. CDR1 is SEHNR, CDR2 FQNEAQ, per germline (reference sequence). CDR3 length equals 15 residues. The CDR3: CASSEGQAFGETQYF. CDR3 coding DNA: TGTGCCAGCAGCGAGGGACAGGCCTTTGGGGAGACGCAGTATTTT. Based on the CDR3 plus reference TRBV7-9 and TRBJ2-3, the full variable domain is DTGVSQNPRHKITKRGQNVTFRCDPISEHNRLYWYRQTLGQGPEFLTYFQNEAQLEKSRLLSDRFSAERPKGSFSTLEIQRTEQGDSAMYLCASSEGQAFGETQYFGPGTRLTVL.

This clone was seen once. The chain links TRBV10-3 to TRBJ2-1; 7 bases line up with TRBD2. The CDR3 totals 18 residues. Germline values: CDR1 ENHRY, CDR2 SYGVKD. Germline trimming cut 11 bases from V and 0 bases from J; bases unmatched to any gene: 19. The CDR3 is CASRLASGLISSYNEQFF. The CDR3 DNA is TGTGCCTCCCGGTTGGCTAGCGGACTTATAAGCTCCTACAATGAGCAGTTCTTC.

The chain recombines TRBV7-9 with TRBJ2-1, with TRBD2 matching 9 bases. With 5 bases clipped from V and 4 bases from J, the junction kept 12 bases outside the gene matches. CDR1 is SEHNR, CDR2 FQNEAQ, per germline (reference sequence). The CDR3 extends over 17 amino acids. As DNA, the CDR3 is TGTGCCAGCAGCCCAATAGCGGGGGCTAATTATTACAATGAGCAGTTCTTC. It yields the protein CASSPIAGANYYNEQFF.

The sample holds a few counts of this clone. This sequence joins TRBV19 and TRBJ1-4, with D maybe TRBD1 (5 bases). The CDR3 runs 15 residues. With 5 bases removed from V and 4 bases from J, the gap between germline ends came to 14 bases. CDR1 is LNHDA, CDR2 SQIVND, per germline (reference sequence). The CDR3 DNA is TGTGCCAGTAGTTCCCTAGGGGCTTATAATGAAAAACTGTTTTTT. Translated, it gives CASSSLGAYNEKLFF.

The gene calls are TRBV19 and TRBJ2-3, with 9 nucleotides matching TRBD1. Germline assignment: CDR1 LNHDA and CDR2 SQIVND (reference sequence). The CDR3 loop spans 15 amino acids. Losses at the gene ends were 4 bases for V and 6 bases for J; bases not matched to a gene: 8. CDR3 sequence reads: CASSKGQGNGDTQYF. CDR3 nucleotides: TGTGCCAGTAGTAAGGGACAGGGTAACGGGGATACGCAGTATTTT.

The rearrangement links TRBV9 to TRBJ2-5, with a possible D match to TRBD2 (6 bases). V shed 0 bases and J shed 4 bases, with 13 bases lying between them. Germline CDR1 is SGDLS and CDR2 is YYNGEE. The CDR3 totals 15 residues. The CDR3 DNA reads TGTGCCAGCAGCGTAGTGGGGGGAACTAGAGAGACCCAGTACTTC. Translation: CASSVVGGTRETQYF. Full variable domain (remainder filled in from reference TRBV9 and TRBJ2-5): DSGVTQTPKHLITATGQRVTLRCSPRSGDLSVYWYQQSLDQGLQFLIQYYNGEERAKGNILERFSAQQFPDLHSELNLSSLELGDSALYFCASSVVGGTRETQYFGPGTRLLVL.